This section outlines one T cell receptor (beta chain) sequence together with its context. This specimen belongs to a study of preoperative IRX-2 immunotherapy in early breast cancer. Libraries were prepared by immunoSEQ multiplex PCR; TCRdb keeps only in-frame clonotypes and omits some of them. This repertoire shows approximately 96,000 clones, around 86% found once; its top ten account for around 2.1%. V dropped 4 bases and J dropped 0 bases, with 10 bases sitting between them. This CDR3 contains 16 residues. Documented treatment: preoperative locoregional IRX-2 cytokine immunotherapy. Preoperative locoregional IRX-2 cytokine immunotherapy was tested in the phase Ib source study.

Sequenced here: tumor tissue, sampled after IRX-2 immunotherapy. This chain connects TRBV7-1 to TRBJ1-6; D gene ambiguous. Being an ORF, TRBV7-1 has a function that is uncertain. The clonotype originates from a human donor with breast cancer. The CDR3 here is CASSLTGNSYNSPLHF. CDR3 nucleotide sequence: TGTGCCAGCAGCTTAACCGGGAACTCCTATAATTCACCCCTCCACTTT.